The 12 T cell receptor beta chains below were found in one sample sequenced in a study of beta chain features in type 1 diabetes. Study-level points and caveats: Type 1 diabetes patients had moderately but significantly shorter TCRB CDR3s in all four CD4+ subsets.

Their antigen targets remain unknown. All of the isolated RNA was reverse transcribed, so expressed TCRB transcripts were sequenced. The assay was immunoSEQ multiplex PCR, and TCRdb's table has in-frame clones only and misses some. The table includes around 650,000 clones, approximately 13% detected once. The sequenced material came from naive CD4+ T cells from blood. These TCRs come from a young man with type 1 diabetes.

In its sample, this clone was seen a few times. Other nucleotide sequences in the sample specify the same CDR3. The genes are TRBV29-1 and TRBJ1-4; D is uncertain. This CDR3 has 12 residues. Trimming shortened V by 2 bases and J by 5 bases, and 6 bases separated the two germline ends. Germline V lookup: CDR1 SQVTM, CDR2 ANQGSEA. The CDR3: CSVESGNEKLFF. Here the CDR3 DNA reads TGCAGCGTTGAATCCGGGAATGAAAAACTGTTTTTT.

This clone came up a few times. This chain links TRBV29-1 with TRBJ2-5; 8 bases agree with TRBD2. The junction had 5 bases not matched to a gene; V was cut back by 7 bases and J by 4 bases. The CDR3 consists of 12 residues. Germline-derived CDR1 and CDR2 are SQVTM and ANQGSEA. The CDR3 bases are TGCAGCGGTCAGCGGGGGCTAGAGACCCAGTACTTC. It codes for CSGQRGLETQYF.

The chain has TRBV30 and TRBJ2-7; TRBD2 matches 10 bases. V dropped 0 bases and J dropped 7; count of bases not matched to a gene: 6. Germline CDR1 and CDR2: GTSNPN and SVGIG (reference sequence). The CDR3 has 14 residues. Written as DNA, the CDR3 is TGTGCCTGGAGTGTAGGGCTAGCGGGGGATGAGCAGTACTTC. It is translated as CAWSVGLAGDEQYF.

The chain has TRBV11-2 and TRBJ2-5; weak D call: TRBD2 (6 bases). Trimming pared 4 bases from V and 1 base from J, leaving 13 bases between. CDR1 SGHAT and CDR2 FQNNGV come from the germline V gene. The CDR3 has 15 amino acids. Here the CDR3 reads CASSSSRGTQETQYF. Written as DNA, the CDR3 is TGTGCCAGCAGCTCCTCCCGGGGGACCCAAGAGACCCAGTACTTC.

The chain has TRBV9 and TRBJ2-1, with 8 bases fitting TRBD1. The J segment lost 0 bases and the V segment lost 4 bases, leaving 9 bases of the junction unmatched. Germline V gene lookup returns CDR1 SGDLS and CDR2 YYNGEE. This CDR3 contains 17 residues. The CDR3 region is CASSPRQGTSSYNEQFF. CDR3 sequence (DNA): TGTGCCAGCAGCCCCCGACAGGGGACGAGCTCCTACAATGAGCAGTTCTTC.

The gene calls are TRBV7-2 and TRBJ2-7; TRBD1 might be the D (5 bases). CDR1 is SGHTA and CDR2 is FQGNSA in the germline V gene. V dropped 0 bases and J dropped 5 bases, with 17 bases sitting between them. The CDR3 contains 16 residues. CDR3 sequence reads: CASSLAGPGSIDEQYF. DNA of the CDR3: TGTGCCAGCAGCTTAGCAGGGCCAGGGTCAATCGACGAGCAGTACTTC.

This chain uses TRBV28 with TRBJ2-5; tentative D call: TRBD2 (5 bases). V was cut by 6 bases and J by 5 bases, with 10 bases left in between. Germline loops: CDR1 MDHEN, CDR2 SYDVKM. The CDR3 contains 12 residues. The CDR3 coding sequence is TGTGCCAGCAGGTCGGGGAAGGAGACCCAGTACTTC. This sequence encodes CASRSGKETQYF.

The rearrangement links TRBV20-1 to TRBJ1-2; TRBD1 matches 7 bases. Germline CDR1 reads DFQATT; CDR2 reads SNEGSKA (reference sequence). CDR3 length: 11 residues. After removal of 7 bases from V and 5 bases from J, the junction contained 4 bases not matched to a gene. The CDR3, as DNA: TGCAGTGGTACAGGGGAGTATGGCTACACCTTC. The encoded protein is CSGTGEYGYTF.

V usage is TRBV2 and J usage is TRBJ1-2, with 9 bases lining up with TRBD1. CDR3 length: 14 residues. CDR1 is SNHLY, CDR2 FYNNEI, per germline. V lost 8 bases and J lost 4; bases outside the gene matches: 8. The CDR3 loop reads CASSSDRGVYGYTF. The CDR3 nucleotides read TGTGCCAGCTCTTCGGACAGGGGAGTCTATGGCTACACCTTC.

This sequence joins TRBV18 and TRBJ1-1; 9 positions agree with TRBD1. Germline V gene sequence: CDR1 KGHSH, CDR2 LQKENI. The V segment lost 6 bases and the J segment 0 bases; nucleotides outside the gene matches: 11. This CDR3 is built from 17 residues. In nucleotides, the CDR3 is TGTGCCAGCTCGGTACAGGGGGCGTCTAACATGAACACTGAAGCTTTCTTT. Translation gives CASSVQGASNMNTEAFF.

J is TRBJ2-7 and V is TRBV6-5; 9 nucleotides agree with TRBD2. CDR3 length: 15 residues. Germline V gene data show CDR1 as MNHEY and CDR2 as SVGAGI. The V and J ends lost 6 bases and 4 bases, in that order; junction bases with no gene match: 10. The CDR3 DNA follows: TGTGCCAGCAGAGGTACCGGGACTAGCTTTTACGAGCAGTACTTC. Translated: CASRGTGTSFYEQYF.

This clone was detected a few times. The J gene is TRBJ2-1, the V gene TRBV11-3, with 16 bases that match TRBD2. V dropped 5 bases and J dropped 2; count of bases not matched to a gene: 12. CDR3 length: 20 residues. The V gene's germline CDR1 is SGHNT and CDR2 YENEEA. The CDR3: CASSPGLAGGQTFTYNEQFF. As DNA, the CDR3 is TGTGCCAGCAGCCCGGGACTAGCGGGGGGGCAAACCTTTACCTACAATGAGCAGTTCTTC. Full variable domain (remainder filled in from reference TRBV11-3 and TRBJ2-1): EAGVVQSPRYKIIEKKQPVAFWCNPISGHNTLYWYLQNLGQGPELLIRYENEEAVDDSQLPKDRFSAERLKGVDSTLKIQPAELGDSAVYLCASSPGLAGGQTFTYNEQFFGPGTRLTVL.